This T cell receptor beta chain was found in a study of tumor-infiltrating lymphocytes in primary liver carcinoma. Study at large: Stage T1-T3 N0M0 and a size of roughly 4.2 to 11 cm characterized the tumors. Study-wide results and limits: Tumor-adjacent and tumor-blood pairs displayed less overlap than did pairs of tumor regions.

From about 19-30 mg of unsorted bulk tissue, DNA and RNA were co-extracted together. Tumor samples uniformly had over 85% viable tumor cells. Production of TCR beta cDNA used approximately 0.55 ug total RNA together with a constant-region primer. Investigators got TCR beta libraries out of three nested multiplex PCR rounds, done with slightly modified ARM-PCR. Forward primers for TRBV1-TRBV30 and a C-beta reverse primer served the first two PCR rounds, at approximately 10 cycles each. From the multiplex PCR reads, TCRdb called clonotypes with MiXCR, one entry per CDR3 protein. This table holds 90,000 to 140,000 distinct CDR3 sequences, roughly four fifths found once. With regard to this clonotype: Its matching antigen is unknown. The junction does not match germline at one end; this may be a read error.

CDR3 length: 15 amino acids. Germline V gene sequence: CDR1 SGHAT, CDR2 FQNNGV. The rearrangement uses TRBV11-2 and TRBJ2-7; 8 bases map to TRBD1. The sample was liver tumor tissue from sampling region 3. Specified subset: tumor region T3, left-lateral pole. The receptor comes from a man aged 40-49 years with primary liver carcinoma and hepatitis B virus infection. The CDR3 spells CTSSLRLTGDNEQYF. CDR3 nucleotide sequence: TGTACCAGCAGCTTACGATTGACAGGGGATAACGAGCAGTACTTC.